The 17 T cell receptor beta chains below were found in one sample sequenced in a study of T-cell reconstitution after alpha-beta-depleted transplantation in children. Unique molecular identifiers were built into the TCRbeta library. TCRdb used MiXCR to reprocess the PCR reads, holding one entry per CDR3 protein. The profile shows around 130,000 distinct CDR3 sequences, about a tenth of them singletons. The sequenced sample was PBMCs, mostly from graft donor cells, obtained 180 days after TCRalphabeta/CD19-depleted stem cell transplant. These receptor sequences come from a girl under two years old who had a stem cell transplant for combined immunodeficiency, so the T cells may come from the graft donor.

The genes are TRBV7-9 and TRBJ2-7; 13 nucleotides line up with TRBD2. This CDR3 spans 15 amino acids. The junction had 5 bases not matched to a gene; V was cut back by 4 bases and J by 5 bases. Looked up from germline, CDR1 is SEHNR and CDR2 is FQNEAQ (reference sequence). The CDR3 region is CASSSRTSGSHEQYF. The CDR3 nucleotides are TGTGCCAGCAGCTCCCGGACTAGCGGGAGCCACGAGCAGTACTTC. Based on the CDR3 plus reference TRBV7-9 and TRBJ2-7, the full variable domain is DTGVSQNPRHKITKRGQNVTFRCDPISEHNRLYWYRQTLGQGPEFLTYFQNEAQLEKSRLLSDRFSAERPKGSFSTLEIQRTEQGDSAMYLCASSSRTSGSHEQYFGPGTRLTVT.

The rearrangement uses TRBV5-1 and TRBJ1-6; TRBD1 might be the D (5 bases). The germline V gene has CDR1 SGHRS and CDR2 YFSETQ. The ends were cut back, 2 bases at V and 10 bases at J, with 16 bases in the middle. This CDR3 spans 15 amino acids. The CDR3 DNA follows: TGCGCCAGCAGCTTCTCAGGGCAGGATCGATCACCCCTCCACTTT. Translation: CASSFSGQDRSPLHF.

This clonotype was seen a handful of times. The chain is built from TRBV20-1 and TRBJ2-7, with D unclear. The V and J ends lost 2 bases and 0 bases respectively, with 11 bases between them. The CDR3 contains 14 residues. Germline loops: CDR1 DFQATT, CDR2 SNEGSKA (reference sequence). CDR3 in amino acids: CSARPWTSSYEQYF. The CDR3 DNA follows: TGCAGTGCTAGACCCTGGACGTCCTCCTACGAGCAGTACTTC.

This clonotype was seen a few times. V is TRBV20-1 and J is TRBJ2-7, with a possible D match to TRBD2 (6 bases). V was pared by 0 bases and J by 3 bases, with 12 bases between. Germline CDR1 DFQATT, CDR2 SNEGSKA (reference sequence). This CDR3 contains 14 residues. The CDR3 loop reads CSARDWDSDYEQYF. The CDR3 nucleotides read TGCAGTGCTAGAGATTGGGACTCGGACTACGAGCAGTACTTC.

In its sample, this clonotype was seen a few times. The CDR3, as DNA: TGCAGTGCTCCCCCAAACGGACTAGCGGGGCTCTCCTACGAGCAGTACTTC. This encodes CSAPPNGLAGLSYEQYF. The rearrangement uses TRBV20-1 and TRBJ2-7; 12 nucleotides agree with TRBD2. V dropped 5 bases and J dropped 0; count of bases not matched to a gene: 11. CDR3 length: 17 amino acids. Germline V gene sequence: CDR1 DFQATT, CDR2 SNEGSKA (reference sequence).

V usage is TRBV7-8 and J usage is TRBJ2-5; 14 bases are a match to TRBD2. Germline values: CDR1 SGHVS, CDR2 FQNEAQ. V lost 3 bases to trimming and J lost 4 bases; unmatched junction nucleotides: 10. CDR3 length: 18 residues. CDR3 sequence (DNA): TGTGCCAGCAGCTTCCTTCCGGGACTAGCGGGAGCTAGAGAGACCCAGTACTTC. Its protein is CASSFLPGLAGARETQYF.

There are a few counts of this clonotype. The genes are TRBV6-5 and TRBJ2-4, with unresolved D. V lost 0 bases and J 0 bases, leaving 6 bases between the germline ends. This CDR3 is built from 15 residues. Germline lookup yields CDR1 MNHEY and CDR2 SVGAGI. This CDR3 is CASSYSALAKNIQYF. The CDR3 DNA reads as TGTGCCAGCAGTTACTCGGCCTTAGCCAAAAACATTCAGTACTTC.

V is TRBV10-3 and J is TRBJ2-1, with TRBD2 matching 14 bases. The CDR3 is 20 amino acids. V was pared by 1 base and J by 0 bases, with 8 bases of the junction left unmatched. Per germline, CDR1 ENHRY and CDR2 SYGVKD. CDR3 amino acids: CAISELGTSGGLLSYNEQFF. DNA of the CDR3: TGTGCCATCAGTGAGTTGGGGACTAGCGGGGGACTACTCTCCTACAATGAGCAGTTCTTC.

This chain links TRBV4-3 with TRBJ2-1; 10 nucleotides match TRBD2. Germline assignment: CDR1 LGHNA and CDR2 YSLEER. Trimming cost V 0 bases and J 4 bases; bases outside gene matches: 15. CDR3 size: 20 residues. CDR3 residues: CASSQESPSGSDSGYNEQFF. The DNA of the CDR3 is TGCGCCAGCAGCCAAGAAAGTCCTAGCGGGAGTGATTCAGGTTACAATGAGCAGTTCTTC.

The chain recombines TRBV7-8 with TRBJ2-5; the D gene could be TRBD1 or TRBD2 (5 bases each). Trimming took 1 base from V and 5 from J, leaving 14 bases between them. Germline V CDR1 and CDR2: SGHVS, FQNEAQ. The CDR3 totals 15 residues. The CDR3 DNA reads TGTGCCAGCAGCTTAGTTCGCAGGGAGTCGGAGACCCAGTACTTC. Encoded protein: CASSLVRRESETQYF. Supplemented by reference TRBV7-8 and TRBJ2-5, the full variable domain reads GAGVSQSPRYKVAKRGQDVALRCDPISGHVSLFWYQQALGQGPEFLTYFQNEAQLDKSGLPSDRFFAERPEGSVSTLKIQRTQQEDSAVYLCASSLVRRESETQYFGPGTRLLVL.

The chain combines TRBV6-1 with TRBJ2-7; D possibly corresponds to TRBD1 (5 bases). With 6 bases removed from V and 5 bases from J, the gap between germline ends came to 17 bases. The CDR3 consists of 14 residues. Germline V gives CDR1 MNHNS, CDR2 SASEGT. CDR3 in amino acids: CASSRTTGRDEQYF. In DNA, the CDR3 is TGTGCCAGCAGCCGTACTACAGGACGCGACGAGCAGTACTTC.

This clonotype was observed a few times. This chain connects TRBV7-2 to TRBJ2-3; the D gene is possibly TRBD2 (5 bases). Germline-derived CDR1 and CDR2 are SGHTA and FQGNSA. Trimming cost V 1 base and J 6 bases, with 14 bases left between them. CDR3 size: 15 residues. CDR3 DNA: TGTGCCAGCAGCTTAGGAGGGTCGGGTTCTGATACGCAGTATTTT. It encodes CASSLGGSGSDTQYF.

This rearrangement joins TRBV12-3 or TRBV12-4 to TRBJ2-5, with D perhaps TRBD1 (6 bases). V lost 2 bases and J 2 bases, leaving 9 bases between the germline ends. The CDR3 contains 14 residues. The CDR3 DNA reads TGTGCCAGCAGTTTAAGCAGGGGACAAGAGACCCAGTACTTC. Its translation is CASSLSRGQETQYF.

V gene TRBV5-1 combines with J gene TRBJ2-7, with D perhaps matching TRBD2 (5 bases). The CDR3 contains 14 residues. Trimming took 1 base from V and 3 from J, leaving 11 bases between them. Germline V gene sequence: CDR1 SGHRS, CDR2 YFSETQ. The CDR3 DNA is TGCGCCAGCAGCTTGTGGGATCGGGACTACGAGCAGTACTTC. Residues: CASSLWDRDYEQYF.

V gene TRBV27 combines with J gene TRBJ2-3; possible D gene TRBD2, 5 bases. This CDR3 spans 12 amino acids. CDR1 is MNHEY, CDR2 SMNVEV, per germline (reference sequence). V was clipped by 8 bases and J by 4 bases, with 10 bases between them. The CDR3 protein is CASGFSADTQYF. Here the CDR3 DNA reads TGTGCCAGCGGGTTTAGCGCAGATACGCAGTATTTT.

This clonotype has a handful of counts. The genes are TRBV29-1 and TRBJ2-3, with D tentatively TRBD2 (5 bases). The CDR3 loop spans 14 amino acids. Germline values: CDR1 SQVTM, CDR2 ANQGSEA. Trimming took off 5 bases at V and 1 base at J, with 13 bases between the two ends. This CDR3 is CSVSGPSGTDTQYF. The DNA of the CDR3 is TGCAGCGTTAGCGGCCCCTCGGGCACAGATACGCAGTATTTT.

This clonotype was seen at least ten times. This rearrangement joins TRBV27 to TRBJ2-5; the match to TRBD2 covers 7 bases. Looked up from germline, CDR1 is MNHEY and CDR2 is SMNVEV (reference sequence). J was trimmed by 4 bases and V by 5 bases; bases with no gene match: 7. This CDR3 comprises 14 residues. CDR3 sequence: CASSPRGDRETQYF. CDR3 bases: TGTGCCAGCAGTCCACGGGGGGACCGAGAGACCCAGTACTTC.